The rows below give T cell receptor beta chains drawn from one sample of a study of T cells expressing NK-cell markers. Reanalyzing the 5' RACE reads, TCRdb keeps one entry per CDR3 protein, without DNA. The sample includes about 460,000 distinct CDR3 sequences. Material: blood T cells: a sorted CD56 or NKG2C T cell subset, CD4+ or CD8+ T cells, or bulk PBMC T cells (not recorded which). Source of these receptors: a woman aged 45-59 years in good health. Each CDR3 is given with its conserved first and last residue.

j_call v_call cdr3_aa
TRBJ2-3 TRBV10-3 CATEPGQGALADTQYF
TRBJ2-7 TRBV11-3 CASSSRKEAYEQYF
TRBJ2-7 TRBV11-2 CASRDALALSYEQYF
TRBJ2-7 TRBV20-1 CSAWGGTSSYEQYF
TRBJ2-1 TRBV3-1 CASSQKGAGGEQFF
TRBJ2-6 TRBV15 CATSNRGGANVLTF
TRBJ2-4 TRBV20-1 CSARGGGGFNIQYF
TRBJ1-3 TRBV13 CASSFQGLLGNTIYF
TRBJ1-5 TRBV6-1 CASSAGSRNQPQHF
TRBJ2-3 TRBV5-1 CASSLVWAGGEATDTQYF
TRBJ1-1 TRBV5-1 CASSFLVRNAEAFF
TRBJ1-2 TRBV5-1 CASSLDLSMPAGYTF
TRBJ2-1 TRBV7-2 CASSLETQRNEQFF
TRBJ2-1 TRBV6-5 CASSATQAGGGGDEQFF
TRBJ2-1 TRBV3-1 CASSHTGLAGSRNEQFF
TRBJ2-7 TRBV3-1 CASSQHKAGLAGLSSYEQYF
TRBJ2-2 TRBV5-1 CASSPRTVAGELFF
TRBJ2-1 TRBV6-5 CASSYSTSGRGEQFF
TRBJ2-3 TRBV14 CASSQWQLQYF
TRBJ1-5 TRBV27 CASRPAGARQPQHF
TRBJ1-1 TRBV20-1 CSARAGGAVEAFF
TRBJ1-2 TRBV7-9 CASSSSGTVGNYGYTF
TRBJ2-7 TRBV4-1 CASSHGRSGSYEQYF
TRBJ2-3 TRBV10-3 CAIAPGAGTDTQYF
TRBJ2-2 TRBV4-1 CASSQGPGQVITGELFF
TRBJ1-1 TRBV7-9 CASSGGGSAEAFF